What follows are 23 T cell receptor beta chains derived from one specimen sequenced in a study of blood T cell repertoires in COVID-19. The data were produced by immunoSEQ multiplex PCR, yet TCRdb's version contains in-frame clones alone and is incomplete. This sample has roughly 74,000 clones, with approximately 84% found just once. The sequencing input was peripheral blood. These receptors were taken from a man in his 70s with acute or convalescent COVID-19.

Notes on this clone: The junction and the germline gene differ at one end; a read error may be behind it. The rearrangement uses TRBV29-1 and TRBJ2-1, with D perhaps TRBD2 (5 bases). Germline values: CDR1 SQVTM, CDR2 ANQGSEA. The CDR3 runs to 14 residues. The CDR3 loop is CSVQDQRNYNEQFF. The CDR3 DNA reads as TGCAGCGTTCAAGACCAGCGGAACTACAATGAGCAGTTCTTC.

This rearrangement joins TRBV4-1 to TRBJ1-1; no clear D. Trimming removed 3 bases from V and 7 bases from J, with 15 bases in between. CDR1 MGHRA and CDR2 YSYEKL come from the germline V gene. CDR3 length: 14 amino acids. In DNA, the CDR3 is TGCGCCAGCAGCCAGGGTGGAGGGAGGAGTGAAGCTTTCTTT. Its translation: CASSQGGGRSEAFF.

V gene TRBV18 combines with J gene TRBJ2-7; 8 bases are shared with TRBD2. This CDR3 contains 17 residues. Germline loops: CDR1 KGHSH, CDR2 LQKENI. Trimming took 1 base from V and 5 from J; bases not matched to a gene: 13. In nucleotides, the CDR3 is TGTGCCAGCTCACCACGACTCCCGGGACTAGGGGCCGACGAGCAGTACTTC. Translated, it gives CASSPRLPGLGADEQYF. Filled out from reference TRBV18 and TRBJ2-7, the complete variable domain reads NAGVMQNPRHLVRRRGQEARLRCSPMKGHSHVYWYRQLPEEGLKFMVYLQKENIIDESGMPKERFSAEFPKEGPSILRIQQVVRGDSAAYFCASSPRLPGLGADEQYFGPGTRLTVT.

The chain uses TRBV14 and TRBJ2-7, with 7 bases fitting TRBD1. Trimming cost V 4 bases and J 1 base; bases outside gene matches: 4. This CDR3 is built from 14 residues. The germline CDR1 and CDR2 sequences are SGHDN and FVKESK. The CDR3 coding sequence is TGTGCCAGCAGCCCGGGACAGATTTCCTACGAGCAGTACTTC. It is translated as CASSPGQISYEQYF.

Worth noting for this clone: The identical CDR3 is also encoded by other nucleotide sequences in the sample. The CDR3 spells CATSDRTGGGTDTQYF. The CDR3 DNA is TGTGCCACCAGTGATCGGACAGGGGGGGGCACAGATACGCAGTATTTT. The chain couples TRBV24-1 to TRBJ2-3; TRBD1 agrees at 10 bases. The CDR3 sequence is 16 residues long. The germline V gene has CDR1 KGHDR and CDR2 SFDVKD. V gave up 3 bases and J gave up 1 base; unmatched junction bases: 3.

The gene calls are TRBV11-1 and TRBJ2-3; 7 bases align to TRBD2. The V gene end was trimmed by 5 bases and the J gene end by 2 bases; junction bases not matched to a gene: 7. The CDR3 is made up of 15 amino acids. Germline CDR1 reads SGHAT; CDR2 reads FQDESV (reference sequence). The CDR3 protein is CASSRTAGFTDTQYF. For the CDR3, the DNA is TGTGCCAGCAGCCGAACAGCGGGGTTCACAGATACGCAGTATTTT.

This chain links TRBV18 with TRBJ1-1; 9 bases match TRBD1. The V segment lost 5 bases and the J segment 5 bases; nucleotides outside the gene matches: 6. CDR1 and CDR2 (germline): KGHSH, LQKENI. The CDR3 length is 14 residues. As DNA, the CDR3 is TGTGCCAGCTCAACCGCCGGGACAGGGACTGAAGCTTTCTTT. Translation gives CASSTAGTGTEAFF.

This sequence joins TRBV13 and TRBJ2-7; D is possibly TRBD1 (6 bases). This CDR3 is 14 amino acids long. V dropped 3 bases and J dropped 4 bases, with 13 bases sitting between them. Germline V lookup: CDR1 PRHDT, CDR2 FYEKMQ (reference sequence). CDR3 in DNA: TGTGCCAGCAGCTTCGCGCAGGGGATTTACGAGCAGTACTTC. It translates to CASSFAQGIYEQYF.

Remarks on this clone: One junction end does not reproduce the germline sequence, and a read error may be involved. The rearrangement joins TRBV29-1 to TRBJ2-1; no clear D gene. The CDR3 has 11 amino acids. In germline, CDR1 is SQVTM, CDR2 ANQGSEA. The CDR3 coding sequence is TGCAGCGTTGAATCCGAGCCAACCCCGCTCTTC. Translating it yields CSVESEPTPLF.

In this sample, this clone turned up once. The CDR3 is CAMSEGGLGNQPQHF. The CDR3 DNA follows: TGTGCCATGTCCGAGGGGGGGTTGGGCAATCAGCCCCAGCATTTT. The chain links TRBV28 to TRBJ1-5, with D possibly being TRBD1 (6 bases). Per the germline V gene, CDR1 is MDHEN and CDR2 is SYDVKM. The CDR3 has 15 residues. V was shortened by 10 bases and J by 2 bases, with 18 bases between the two germline ends. The whole variable domain, remainder taken from reference TRBV28 and TRBJ1-5, is DVKVTQSSRYLVKRTGEKVFLECVQDMDHENMFWYRQDPGLGLRLIYFSYDVKMKEKGDIPEGYSVSREKKERFSLILESASTNQTSMYLCAMSEGGLGNQPQHFGDGTRLSIL.

The CDR3 protein is CASSLTGYGYTF. The CDR3, as DNA: TGTGCCAGTAGCCTGACAGGGTATGGCTACACCTTC. The chain uses TRBV19 and TRBJ1-2; 7 nucleotides align to TRBD1. CDR1 and CDR2 (germline): LNHDA, SQIVND (reference sequence). CDR3 length: 12 residues. The V gene end was trimmed by 6 bases and the J gene end by 5 bases; junction bases not matched to a gene: 3.

CDR3 DNA: TGTGCCACCAGTGACCTGACAGTATACTTC. This translates into CATSDLTVYF. The V call is TRBV24-1, the J call TRBJ2-4, with a possible D match to TRBD1 (5 bases). The length of the CDR3 is 10 residues. The V gene's germline CDR1 is KGHDR and CDR2 SFDVKD. V was cut by 4 bases and J by 16 bases, with 10 bases left in between.

The chain combines TRBV29-1 with TRBJ1-2; TRBD1 is a possible D gene (5 bases). Per the germline V gene, CDR1 is SQVTM and CDR2 is ANQGSEA. The V end was cut by 8 bases, the J end by 4 bases, with 14 bases between. This CDR3 region has 12 residues. The CDR3 sequence is CSSFQGLYGYTF. Written as DNA, the CDR3 is TGCAGCTCCTTCCAGGGCCTCTATGGCTACACCTTC.

This clone was counted between two and nine times. The CDR3 protein is CASSSTRVGEQYF. In DNA, the CDR3 is TGTGCCAGCAGCTCCACCCGGGTGGGCGAGCAGTACTTC. The V gene is TRBV11-2, the J gene TRBJ2-7; D call uncertain. CDR1 SGHAT and CDR2 FQNNGV come from the germline V gene. CDR3 length: 13 residues. Trimming pared 4 bases from V and 6 bases from J, leaving 13 bases between.

V is TRBV10-3 and J is TRBJ2-2; D is perhaps TRBD2 (7 bases). V was pared by 0 bases and J by 5 bases, with 13 bases between. Germline lookup yields CDR1 ENHRY and CDR2 SYGVKD. The CDR3 length is 16 residues. The CDR3 nucleotides are TGTGCCATCAGTGAGTCGGCGGGGGCGGGGACCGGGGAGCTGTTTTTT. It specifies CAISESAGAGTGELFF.

The rearrangement uses TRBV7-8 and TRBJ1-4; 7 nucleotides align to TRBD1. Losses at the gene ends were 5 bases for V and 5 bases for J; bases not matched to a gene: 5. The CDR3 has 14 residues. CDR1 and CDR2 from the germline V gene are SGHVS and FQNEAQ. The CDR3 sequence: CASSADRANEKLFF. CDR3 nucleotide sequence: TGTGCCAGCAGCGCCGACAGGGCAAATGAAAAACTGTTTTTT.

This chain connects TRBV7-3 to TRBJ2-6, with 14 nucleotides matching TRBD2. The trim removed 3 bases at V and 4 bases at J, leaving 5 bases unmatched. This CDR3 is 18 amino acids long. Germline V CDR1 and CDR2: SGHTA, FQGTGA. The CDR3: CASSLTSGRGSGANVLTF. As DNA, the CDR3 is TGTGCCAGCAGCTTGACTAGCGGGAGGGGTTCCGGGGCCAACGTCCTGACTTTC. Combining the CDR3 with reference TRBV7-3 and TRBJ2-6 gives the whole variable domain GAGVSQTPSNKVTEKGKYVELRCDPISGHTALYWYRQSLGQGPEFLIYFQGTGAADDSGLPNDRFFAVRPEGSVSTLKIQRTERGDSAVYLCASSLTSGRGSGANVLTFGAGSRLTVL.

This clone appeared once. The chain has TRBV3-1 (or the pseudogene TRBV3-2) and TRBJ2-5; 11 nucleotides agree with TRBD2. The CDR3 length is 16 residues. Unmatched junction bases numbered 11, after V lost 4 bases and J lost 7 bases. Per germline, CDR1 LGHDT and CDR2 YNNKEL (reference sequence). CDR3 residues: CASSPTSGALGSTQYF. Written as DNA, the CDR3 is TGTGCCAGCAGCCCGACTAGCGGGGCGCTAGGATCGACCCAGTACTTC.

On this clone itself: Other DNA sequences in this sample translate to the same CDR3. This rearrangement joins TRBV28 to TRBJ1-5, with a possible D match to TRBD1 (5 bases). V shed 7 bases and J shed 3 bases, with 16 bases lying between them. CDR3 length: 15 residues. Germline-derived CDR1 and CDR2 are MDHEN and SYDVKM. CDR3 amino acids: CASIRQPTLNQPQHF. In DNA form, the CDR3 reads TGTGCCAGCATTCGACAGCCAACCCTCAATCAGCCCCAGCATTTT.

This clone has a single count. The chain recombines TRBV2 with TRBJ2-2; 10 bases fit TRBD1. J gave up 7 bases and V 7 bases, and 15 bases lay outside the gene matches. Germline V CDR1 and CDR2: SNHLY, FYNNEI. The CDR3 runs 17 residues. The CDR3 sequence: CASKGRTGGTSGGELFF. Written as DNA, the CDR3 is TGTGCCAGCAAGGGAAGGACAGGGGGTACCTCAGGCGGGGAGCTGTTTTTT.

The chain combines TRBV19 with TRBJ2-2; possible D gene TRBD1, 6 bases. V was cut by 8 bases and J by 7 bases, with 17 bases left in between. The CDR3 runs 14 residues. Germline CDR1 reads LNHDA; CDR2 reads SQIVND (reference sequence). The CDR3 DNA follows: TGTGCCAGTCGCGACGCAGGGGAGAACGGGGAGCTGTTTTTT. It encodes CASRDAGENGELFF.

The count of this clone is one. The chain couples TRBV11-1 to TRBJ2-7; 13 bases align to TRBD2. The CDR3 covers 16 residues. The V gene end was trimmed by 5 bases and the J gene end by 0 bases; junction bases not matched to a gene: 4. CDR1 SGHAT and CDR2 FQDESV come from the germline V gene (reference sequence). CDR3 protein: CASSPGLAGASYEQYF. For the CDR3, the DNA is TGTGCCAGCAGCCCCGGACTAGCGGGAGCCTCCTACGAGCAGTACTTC.

The chain uses TRBV29-1 and TRBJ1-2; TRBD1 is a possible D gene (5 bases). CDR1 is SQVTM, CDR2 ANQGSEA, per germline. The CDR3 spans 12 residues. Trimming left V 6 bases short and J 1 base short, with 9 bases between. The DNA of the CDR3 is TGCAGCGTGGGGACTGTTAACTATGGCTACACCTTC. Translation gives CSVGTVNYGYTF.